The text below deals with one T cell receptor (beta chain). Its cognate antigen is unknown. This entry belongs to a study of cytotoxic CD8 clonotypes in ibrutinib-treated CLL. CDR1 is MNHNS and CDR2 is SASEGT in the germline V gene. With 2 bases clipped from V and 4 bases from J, the junction kept 4 bases outside the gene matches. There are 16 residues in the CDR3. Target depth was 1 in 200,000 to 1 in 1 million T cells, about 10x per clonotype. Clones were read by immunoSEQ multiplex PCR, and TCRdb kept only the in-frame ones, dropping some. In the table there are around 42,000 clones, over 60% of which are singletons. Frozen PBMC stocks contributed roughly 2.1 micrograms of genomic DNA to the TCR beta libraries. Points from the study as a whole: The study found baseline clonality above age-matched healthy donors, tracking circulating CD8+ T-cell counts.

The material was PBMCs, obtained after 24 months of ibrutinib treatment. The clonotype comes from a human donor with chronic lymphocytic leukemia. J is TRBJ2-2 and V is TRBV6-1, with 10 bases lining up with TRBD1. Here the CDR3 reads CASSEKGTGATGELFF. CDR3 sequence (DNA): TGTGCCAGCAGTGAAAAAGGGACAGGGGCCACCGGGGAGCTGTTTTTT.